Presented here are 25 T cell receptor beta chains from one specimen sequenced in a study of glioma-infiltrating T cells. Amplification of TCR alpha and beta CDR3 regions from RNA used iRepertoire nested multiplex PCR. TCRdb redid the calling of the multiplex PCR reads with MiXCR, one entry per CDR3 protein. The data show around 130,000 distinct CDR3 sequences, with 24% seen just once and roughly a quarter held by the top ten. What was sequenced was glioma tissue, nonneoplastic brain tissue, or PBMCs (not recorded which). These receptors were obtained from a human donor with low-grade glioma or glioblastoma, undergoing nonglioma brain surgery, or in good health (not recorded which).

The chain uses TRBV6-1 and TRBJ1-2; D is possibly TRBD1 (6 bases). Germline V gives CDR1 MNHNS, CDR2 SASEGT. V lost 7 bases and J lost 2, with 8 bases in between. The CDR3 loop spans 12 amino acids. The CDR3 region is CASKTGNYGYTF. The DNA of the CDR3 is TGTGCCAGCAAAACAGGGAACTATGGCTACACCTTC.

This clonotype was observed a few times. V is TRBV2 and J is TRBJ2-7; no reliable D call. Trimming left V 6 bases short and J 3 bases short, with 12 bases between. This CDR3 comprises 13 residues. Germline V gene lookup returns CDR1 SNHLY and CDR2 FYNNEI. The CDR3 DNA sequence: TGTGCCAGCAGCCTCACCACCCTCTACGAGCAGTACGTC. As protein: CASSLTTLYEQYV.

A few counts support this clonotype. This chain links TRBV2 with TRBJ1-3; D unresolved. In germline, CDR1 is SNHLY, CDR2 FYNNEI. V was cut by 6 bases and J by 4 bases, with 16 bases left in between. The length of the CDR3 is 15 residues. DNA of the CDR3: TGTGCCAGCAGCCCACACTCCGCTTCGGGAAACACCATATATTTT. This translates into CASSPHSASGNTIYF.

This clonotype was seen only a few times. This sequence joins TRBV29-1 and TRBJ1-2, with D tentatively TRBD1 (5 bases). In germline, CDR1 is SQVTM, CDR2 ANQGSEA. The CDR3 is made up of 11 amino acids. V was pared by 5 bases and J by 6 bases, with 10 bases between. This CDR3 is CSVSTEDGYTF. The CDR3 nucleotides read TGCAGCGTTTCGACAGAGGATGGCTACACCTTC.

The chain combines TRBV3-1 with TRBJ1-1; no firm D call. The V gene lost 1 base and the J gene lost 6 bases, with 18 bases spanning the gap. This CDR3 is built from 16 residues. Germline CDR1 is LGHDT and CDR2 is YNNKEL (reference sequence). The CDR3 bases are TGTGCCAGCAGCCAAGGCCAACTCACTCGGGCCGCTGAAGCTTTCTTT. Translated, it gives CASSQGQLTRAAEAFF. Drawing the rest from reference TRBV3-1 and TRBJ1-1, the complete variable domain is DTAVSQTPKYLVTQMGNDKSIKCEQNLGHDTMYWYKQDSKKFLKIMFSYNNKELIINETVPNRFSPKSPDKAHLNLHINSLELGDSAVYFCASSQGQLTRAAEAFFGQGTRLTVV.

In this sample, this clonotype turned up many times. The rearrangement joins TRBV14 to TRBJ2-3; D ambiguous. This CDR3 region has 13 residues. Germline-derived CDR1 and CDR2 are SGHDN and FVKESK. The V gene lost 4 bases and the J gene lost 4 bases, with 9 bases spanning the gap. CDR3: CASSRSGSDTQYF. The CDR3 DNA follows: TGTGCCAGCAGCCGCTCCGGGTCAGATACGCAGTATTTT.

The genes are TRBV11-1 and TRBJ2-5; tentative D call: TRBD1 (5 bases). V lost 2 bases to trimming and J lost 2 bases, with 6 bases between them. CDR1 is SGHAT and CDR2 is FQDESV in the germline V gene (reference sequence). This CDR3 is 13 amino acids long. This CDR3 is CASSLRGQETQYF. Written as DNA, the CDR3 is TGTGCCAGCAGCTTAAGGGGACAAGAGACCCAGTACTTC.

The chain recombines TRBV7-6 with TRBJ1-5; 8 positions agree with TRBD1. CDR3 length equals 14 residues. Trimming at V came to 5 bases and at J to 3 bases, leaving 3 bases not matched to a gene. Germline V gene lookup returns CDR1 SGHVS and CDR2 FNYEAQ. CDR3 region: CASSAGGVNQPQHF. The CDR3 DNA follows: TGTGCCAGCAGCGCAGGGGGCGTCAATCAGCCCCAGCATTTT.

The J gene is TRBJ1-6, the V gene TRBV6-6; D ambiguous. V was trimmed by 1 base and J by 0 bases, leaving 7 bases between them. The germline CDR1 and CDR2 sequences are MNHNY and SVGAGI (reference sequence). This CDR3 has 16 residues. The CDR3 spells CASSYYRSSYNSPLHF. DNA of the CDR3: TGTGCCAGCAGTTACTATCGGAGCTCCTATAATTCACCCCTCCACTTT.

This chain joins TRBV27 and TRBJ1-4; 7 bases are shared with TRBD1. The CDR3 has 15 residues. The ends lost 5 bases at V and 4 bases at J; junction bases unmatched: 7. Germline-derived CDR1 and CDR2 are MNHEY and SMNVEV (reference sequence). CDR3 in DNA: TGTGCCAGCAGTACTCTCCGGGACAGTAATGAAAAACTGTTTTTT. Translation: CASSTLRDSNEKLFF.

This clonotype has a handful of counts. The CDR3 sequence: CASSPRWGYEQYV. The CDR3 DNA follows: TGTGCCAGCAGCCCAAGGTGGGGGTACGAGCAGTACGTC. The chain joins TRBV3-1 to TRBJ2-7; D is tentatively TRBD1 or TRBD2 (5 bases each). V lost 4 bases and J lost 4, with 11 bases in between. This CDR3 comprises 13 residues. Germline CDR1 is LGHDT and CDR2 is YNNKEL (reference sequence).

This chain joins TRBV11-3 and TRBJ1-2; no clear D. The CDR3 runs 14 residues. Trimming stripped 4 bases from V and 2 bases from J, with 11 bases between. Germline V gene lookup returns CDR1 SGHNT and CDR2 YENEEA. The CDR3, as DNA: TGTGCCAGCAGCTCCCGGACGGAGAACTATGGCTACACCTTC. This codes for CASSSRTENYGYTF.

This clonotype was seen at least ten times. This chain joins TRBV7-2 and TRBJ2-3; the D call may be TRBD1 or TRBD2 (5 bases each). Germline lookup yields CDR1 SGHTA and CDR2 FQGNSA. The ends were cut back, 2 bases at V and 1 base at J, with 13 bases in the middle. The CDR3 loop spans 16 amino acids. For the CDR3, the DNA is TGTGCCAGCAGCTTAAACCATCGGGGCGGCACAGATACGCAGTATTTT. Residues: CASSLNHRGGTDTQYF.

This clonotype was observed many times. The V call is TRBV4-1, the J call TRBJ1-2; TRBD1 agrees at 8 bases. CDR1 and CDR2 from the germline V gene are MGHRA and YSYEKL. J was trimmed by 6 bases and V by 2 bases; bases with no gene match: 5. The CDR3 consists of 14 residues. The CDR3 sequence: CASSQPDRADGYTF. The CDR3 region has the DNA TGCGCCAGCAGCCAACCGGACAGGGCTGATGGCTACACCTTC.

This clonotype was detected only a few times. The chain has TRBV6-1 and TRBJ2-7; tentatively, D is TRBD1 or TRBD2 (6 bases each). Germline-derived CDR1 and CDR2 are MNHNS and SASEGT. Trimming cost V 1 base and J 7 bases, with 11 bases left between them. This CDR3 contains 13 residues. The CDR3 sequence: CASSEDGGGEQYV. The CDR3 nucleotides read TGTGCCAGCAGTGAAGACGGGGGCGGAGAGCAGTACGTC.

In its sample, this clonotype was seen a few times. The gene calls are TRBV19 and TRBJ2-5; TRBD1 or TRBD2 may be the D gene (6 bases each). Looked up from germline, CDR1 is LNHDA and CDR2 is SQIVND (reference sequence). The germline V and J ends were trimmed by 5 bases and 2 bases, with 15 bases remaining between them. This CDR3 region has 15 residues. CDR3 bases: TGTGCCAGTAGTGCGAACCGGGGGACACAAGAGACCCAGTACTTC. Translation gives CASSANRGTQETQYF.

This clonotype was observed a few times. The chain combines TRBV7-9 with TRBJ2-5, with D uncertain. CDR3 length equals 15 residues. The ends were cut back, 1 base at V and 1 base at J, with 10 bases in the middle. CDR1 and CDR2 from the germline V gene are SEHNR and FQNEAQ (reference sequence). In nucleotides, the CDR3 is TGTGCCAGCAGCTTAGGAGTCGGGTTCCAAGAGACCCAGTACTTC. Its protein product is CASSLGVGFQETQYF.

The V gene is TRBV6-1, the J gene TRBJ2-3, with 10 nucleotides matching TRBD1. Unmatched junction bases numbered 5, after V lost 6 bases and J lost 5 bases. The CDR3 is made up of 14 amino acids. Per the germline V gene, CDR1 is MNHNS and CDR2 is SASEGT. The CDR3 coding sequence is TGTGCCAGCAGACCGACAGGGGGCCTAGATACGCAGTATTTT. Translation gives CASRPTGGLDTQYF.

This clonotype appeared a few times. The chain combines TRBV24-1 with TRBJ2-5; D may be TRBD2 (5 bases). Germline values: CDR1 KGHDR, CDR2 SFDVKD. This CDR3 has 12 residues. The V end was cut by 7 bases, the J end by 5 bases, with 10 bases between. This CDR3 reads CATSDRGETQYF. The CDR3 region has the DNA TGTGCCACCAGCGACCGAGGGGAGACCCAGTACTTC.

The chain has TRBV19 and TRBJ2-3; the D call may be TRBD1 or TRBD2 (5 bases each). CDR1 and CDR2 from the germline V gene are LNHDA and SQIVND (reference sequence). There are 14 residues in the CDR3. V was trimmed by 6 bases and J by 8 bases, leaving 18 bases between them. DNA of the CDR3: TGTGCCAGTAGCCCCGGGACGGACACCGGTACGCAGTATTTT. This encodes CASSPGTDTGTQYF.

V usage is TRBV4-1 and J usage is TRBJ1-2; D remains unclear. The CDR3 covers 13 residues. Germline loops: CDR1 MGHRA, CDR2 YSYEKL. Between the trimmed V and J ends, which lost 11 bases and 0 bases, there was a span of 13 bases. CDR3 bases: TGCGCCGCCTCGAACCGAGCTAACTATGGCTACACCTTC. Its protein is CAASNRANYGYTF.

Remarks on this clonotype: A read error may account for a junction end that differs from germline. Here the CDR3 DNA reads TGCGCCAGCAGCCAGAAATTCCCGCGAGAGAACACTGAAACTTTCTTT. Translating gives CASSQKFPRENTETFF. This chain uses TRBV4-1 with TRBJ1-1; the D is unclear. The germline gives CDR1 MGHRA, CDR2 YSYEKL. This CDR3 comprises 16 residues.

This clonotype was counted ten times or more. The chain joins TRBV27 to TRBJ1-4, with a tentative D call TRBD1 (6 bases). CDR1 and CDR2 from the germline V gene are MNHEY and SMNVEV (reference sequence). The length of the CDR3 is 14 residues. The germline V and J ends were trimmed by 6 bases and 6 bases, with 14 bases remaining between them. As DNA, the CDR3 is TGTGCCAGCAGCCCTAAGACAGGCTATGAAAAACTGTTTTTT. It is translated as CASSPKTGYEKLFF.

In this sample, this clonotype turned up many times. V usage is TRBV20-1 and J usage is TRBJ1-2; D gene ambiguous. The germline V and J ends were trimmed by 7 bases and 4 bases, with 10 bases remaining between them. The CDR3 has 11 amino acids. Germline V gives CDR1 DFQATT, CDR2 SNEGSKA (reference sequence). As DNA, the CDR3 is TGCAGTGAACGAGGCGGCTATGGCTACACCTTC. Its translation is CSERGGYGYTF.

This clonotype has a handful of counts. V is TRBV11-1 and J is TRBJ2-1, with TRBD2 identical over 8 bases. The V gene end was trimmed by 3 bases and the J gene end by 1 base; junction bases not matched to a gene: 8. Germline-derived CDR1 and CDR2 are SGHAT and FQDESV (reference sequence). The CDR3 has 17 amino acids. Written as DNA, the CDR3 is TGTGCCAGCAGCTTTGCGACTAGCGTCACTTCCTACAATGAGCAGTTCTTC. It yields the protein CASSFATSVTSYNEQFF.